A single sample gave rise to the 17 T cell receptor beta chains below, sequenced in a study of blood T cell repertoires in COVID-19. Repertoires were generated with immunoSEQ multiplex PCR, while TCRdb's copy carries only in-frame clones and drops some. The data contain around 250,000 clones, about 89% of them singletons. Sequenced sample: PBMCs or T cells enriched from blood (not recorded which). The receptors originated from a human donor in a cohort exposed to, infected with or recovered from COVID-19 (not recorded which). The donor label of this sample is uncertain.

The chain has TRBV11-3 and TRBJ1-1; D is unclear. Germline CDR1 and CDR2: SGHNT and YENEEA. Trimming stripped 3 bases from V and 0 bases from J, with 5 bases between. This CDR3 contains 13 residues. CDR3 region: CASSFQVNTEAFF. The CDR3 region has the DNA TGTGCCAGCAGCTTTCAGGTGAACACTGAAGCTTTCTTT.

The rearrangement joins TRBV2 to TRBJ2-7; D gene ambiguous. V was pared by 7 bases and J by 3 bases, with 7 bases between. This CDR3 contains 11 residues. CDR1 and CDR2 (germline): SNHLY, FYNNEI. CDR3 region: CASTWSYEQYF. CDR3 sequence (DNA): TGTGCCAGCACTTGGAGCTACGAGCAGTACTTC.

This clone was picked up one time. CDR3 protein: CASSLEPDRSSYEQYF. The CDR3, as DNA: TGCGCCAGCAGCTTAGAACCGGACAGGAGCTCCTACGAGCAGTACTTC. The genes are TRBV5-1 and TRBJ2-7; 7 bases match TRBD1. Germline V lookup: CDR1 SGHRS, CDR2 YFSETQ. This CDR3 is built from 16 residues. V trimming: 2 bases; J trimming: 0 bases; junction bases outside the gene matches: 8.

The chain employs TRBV9 and TRBJ2-7; 7 bases are a match to TRBD1. This CDR3 has 15 amino acids. CDR1 is SGDLS, CDR2 YYNGEE, per germline. V gave up 0 bases and J gave up 5 bases; unmatched junction bases: 8. The CDR3 region is CASSVAPDRAHEQYF. CDR3 sequence (DNA): TGTGCCAGCAGCGTAGCCCCCGACAGGGCCCACGAGCAGTACTTC.

This chain uses TRBV10-1 with TRBJ2-5; TRBD2 agrees at 9 bases. The germline CDR1 and CDR2 sequences are WNHNN and SYGVQD (reference sequence). J gave up 4 bases and V 7 bases, and 10 bases lay outside the gene matches. The CDR3 covers 15 residues. The CDR3 bases are TGCGCCAGCATGAAGGTAGCGGGGGCCGGAGAGACCCAGTACTTC. As protein: CASMKVAGAGETQYF.

This chain connects TRBV3-1 (or the pseudogene TRBV3-2) to TRBJ1-2; TRBD1 matches at 9 bases. This CDR3 region has 13 residues. CDR1 and CDR2 (germline): LGHDT, YNNKEL (reference sequence). With 4 bases clipped from V and 7 bases from J, the junction kept 4 bases outside the gene matches. CDR3 DNA sequence: TGTGCCAGCAGCCTTAGGACAGGGGCTGGCTACACCTTC. Its protein is CASSLRTGAGYTF.

The CDR3 sequence: CASSSLGSTGKDGYTF. The CDR3 DNA follows: TGTGCCAGCAGCTCCCTCGGATCGACAGGGAAGGATGGCTACACCTTC. V gene TRBV7-9 combines with J gene TRBJ1-2, with 7 positions matching TRBD1. Germline CDR1 reads SEHNR; CDR2 reads FQNEAQ (reference sequence). J was trimmed by 6 bases and V by 4 bases; bases with no gene match: 14. This CDR3 spans 16 amino acids.

This clone appeared once. The chain is built from TRBV21-1 and TRBJ2-3; whether TRBD2, the table's D call, matches the DNA was not checked. TRBV21-1 is a recognized pseudogene. The CDR3 is made up of 18 amino acids. The CDR3 DNA reads as TGTGCCAGCAGCAAGACGACTAGCGGGGGGAGGAGCACAGATACGCAGTATTTT. It yields the protein CASSKTTSGGRSTDTQYF.

This clone was seen only a few times. J is TRBJ1-6 and V is TRBV5-4, with TRBD1 as a possible D gene (6 bases). In germline, CDR1 is SGHNT, CDR2 YYREEE (reference sequence). This CDR3 is built from 13 residues. The V gene lost 0 bases and the J gene lost 15 bases, with 13 bases spanning the gap. The CDR3, as DNA: TGTGCCAGCAGCTTGGCGGGGGGCGGGCACCTCCACTTT. Amino acid sequence: CASSLAGGGHLHF.

The chain is built from TRBV11-2 and TRBJ2-5; TRBD1 matches at 11 bases. Germline CDR1 SGHAT, CDR2 FQNNGV. The trim removed 4 bases at V and 2 bases at J, leaving 3 bases unmatched. The CDR3 spans 15 residues. The CDR3: CASSSRDRGQETQYF. CDR3 nucleotides: TGTGCCAGCAGCTCGAGGGACAGGGGGCAAGAGACCCAGTACTTC.

In this sample, this clone turned up once. CDR3 loop: CASSQDIVSVNEQFF. The CDR3 region has the DNA TGTGCCAGCAGCCAAGATATCGTTAGCGTCAATGAGCAGTTCTTC. The chain joins TRBV3-1 (or the pseudogene TRBV3-2) to TRBJ2-1; D may be TRBD2 (5 bases). This CDR3 contains 15 residues. V was cut by 0 bases and J by 6 bases, with 12 bases left in between. In germline, CDR1 is LGHDT, CDR2 YNNKEL (reference sequence).

The chain employs TRBV30 and TRBJ2-3; maybe TRBD1 (6 bases). V shed 6 bases and J shed 0 bases, with 7 bases lying between them. CDR1 is GTSNPN, CDR2 SVGIG, per germline (reference sequence). This CDR3 region has 12 residues. The CDR3 spells CACRGSTDTQYF. CDR3 DNA sequence: TGTGCCTGCAGGGGAAGCACAGATACGCAGTATTTT.

This chain joins TRBV4-1 and TRBJ1-4; D is unclear. Germline-derived CDR1 and CDR2 are MGHRA and YSYEKL. The CDR3 consists of 19 residues. Trimming cost V 0 bases and J 0 bases, with 17 bases left between them. The CDR3 DNA is TGCGCCAGCAGCCAAGAAGGGAGAAGAGCCGGGGCAACTAATGAAAAACTGTTTTTT. It codes for CASSQEGRRAGATNEKLFF.

This chain uses TRBV7-9 with TRBJ1-6; D uncertain. Trimming left V 3 bases short and J 3 bases short, with 12 bases between. The CDR3 has 16 residues. Germline CDR1 SEHNR, CDR2 FQNEAQ (reference sequence). The CDR3 nucleotides are TGTGCCAGCAGCTTCGATTCGGGAATCTATAATTCACCCCTCCACTTT. This gives the protein CASSFDSGIYNSPLHF. The full variable domain, rest sourced from reference TRBV7-9 and TRBJ1-6, is DTGVSQNPRHKITKRGQNVTFRCDPISEHNRLYWYRQTLGQGPEFLTYFQNEAQLEKSRLLSDRFSAERPKGSFSTLEIQRTEQGDSAMYLCASSFDSGIYNSPLHFGNGTRLTVT.

The gene calls are TRBV5-1 and TRBJ2-5; D is unresolved. Per germline, CDR1 SGHRS and CDR2 YFSETQ. The CDR3 extends over 13 amino acids. Deletions cut 7 bases from V and 1 base from J, with 11 bases between. CDR3 sequence (DNA): TGCGCCAGCTTTGAAGGAGCCCAAGAGACCCAGTACTTC. Residues: CASFEGAQETQYF.

This sequence joins TRBV6-5 and TRBJ1-1, with 8 bases aligning to TRBD1. V trimming: 7 bases; J trimming: 0 bases; junction bases outside the gene matches: 4. Germline V gene lookup returns CDR1 MNHEY and CDR2 SVGAGI. This CDR3 region has 14 residues. In nucleotides, the CDR3 is TGTGCCAGCATCGACAGGGGATTGAACACTGAAGCTTTCTTT. It yields the protein CASIDRGLNTEAFF.

The rearrangement joins TRBV7-8 to TRBJ2-2; 14 positions match TRBD2. V was pared by 4 bases and J by 4 bases, with 2 bases of the junction left unmatched. CDR1 and CDR2 (germline): SGHVS, FQNEAQ. CDR3 length: 16 amino acids. The CDR3 region is CASSSGLAGGTGELFF. The DNA for the CDR3 is TGTGCCAGCAGCTCCGGACTAGCGGGGGGCACCGGGGAGCTGTTTTTT.